The source of this T cell receptor (beta chain) is a study of cytomegalovirus exposure and HLA in healthy donors. The CDR3 length is 13 residues. Germline V gene lookup returns CDR1 KGHSH and CDR2 LQKENI. Trimming removed 2 bases from V and 3 bases from J; junction bases left unmatched: 1. Primers: 60 Vbeta forward and 13 Jbeta reverse. Profiled with immunoSEQ multiplex PCR; TCRdb holds only in-frame clones, not every one. The data hold about 120,000 clones, with roughly 75% observed a single time. The receptor comes from a female donor in good health and CMV-seronegative. Sequenced: PBMCs. The V call is TRBV18, the J call TRBJ2-7; 7 nucleotides agree with TRBD2. The CDR3 DNA follows: TGTGCCAGCTCACCAACTAGCGACTACGAGCAGTACTTC. This codes for CASSPTSDYEQYF.